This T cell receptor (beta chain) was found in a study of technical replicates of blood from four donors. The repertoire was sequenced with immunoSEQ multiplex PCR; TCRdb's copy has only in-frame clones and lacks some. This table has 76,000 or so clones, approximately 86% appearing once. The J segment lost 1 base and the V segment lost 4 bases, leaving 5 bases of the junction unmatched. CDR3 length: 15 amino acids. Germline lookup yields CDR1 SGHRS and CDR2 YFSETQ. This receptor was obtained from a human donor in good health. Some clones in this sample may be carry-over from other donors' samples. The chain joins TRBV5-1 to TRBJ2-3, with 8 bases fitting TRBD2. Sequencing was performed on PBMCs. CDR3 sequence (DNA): TGCGCCAGCAGCCGGGAGGGGGGCGGCACAGATACGCAGTATTTT. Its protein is CASSREGGGTDTQYF.